This TCR beta chain was recovered during a study of cytomegalovirus exposure and HLA in healthy donors (dated by TCRdb to about 2017). As for the study more broadly: An earlier analysis of some 600 of the donors reported 276 Gb of sequence data and 117 million unique TCR beta sequences obtained from 150 million to 200 million T cells. An early release covering roughly 640 HLA-typed donors comprised about 310 gigabases of sequencing data and around 80 million unique TCR sequences. In an earlier analysis of around 540 of the donors, high-throughput TCR beta sequencing was used to judge whether each TCR beta V gene segment behaved as functional or pseudogenic. The number of donors typed differed by locus, with roughly 629-640 for A, B, C, DRB1 and DQB1, roughly 550 for DQA1, over 600 for DPA1, and around 460 for DPB1. A later analysis re-analyzed previously published TCR beta repertoires from hundreds of donors and added high-resolution HLA genotyping to study TCR occurrence patterns. Across around 400 genotyped donors of the cohort, an average of about 240,000 unique TCR beta nucleotide sequences per donor were sequenced, and 15% to 20% of those sequences were non-productive. Donor age, sex, ethnicity and CMV serostatus were compiled together with the repertoire data. Several DR-DQ haplotypes were treated as single units for association and clustering because of strong linkage in the cohort. The study aimed to test whether cataloging public T cell receptors could reveal signatures of past pathogen exposure. Of the roughly 390 genotyped donors, 75% to 85% were placed in the genetic ancestry cluster associated with self-reported Caucasian donors. HLA typing included class I and class II loci at four-digit resolution. To predict cytomegalovirus infection status, the study brought together high-throughput TCR immunosequencing, statistical association of individual TCRs with disease status, and machine learning. Along with the 666-subject first cohort, a separate validation cohort of approximately 110 different subjects was used. The study profiled the T cell repertoires of about 720 subjects by immunosequencing and related them to cytomegalovirus serostatus. All discovery cohort repertoires had been generated using a single sequencing platform. Rather than using new phenotypic data, the later analysis identified candidate immune exposures from TCR beta sequences and from how often those sequences occurred across donors. In a later genetic analysis, genome-wide SNP genotypes for about three fifths of the 666 donors were used, and that subset was treated as a discovery cohort. Study-wide conclusions, independent of this receptor: Linkage disequilibrium might explain the correlated functional status among segregating V segments, but an unknown experimental factor could not be ruled out. The only immune exposure information available for the cohort was CMV serostatus. A later genetic analysis reported fewer N-insertions in productive TCRs among donors in an Asian-associated ancestry cluster than the approximately 670-donor mean. V-gene and J-gene trimming of TCR beta chains was associated with a missense DCLRE1C variant in a later genetic analysis, and the association was replicated in an independent cohort. Most TCR sequences were observed very rarely across donors, whereas some public TCRs were present in many individuals. In vitro tests confirmed that a few of the cytomegalovirus-associated TCR beta chains recognize cytomegalovirus antigens. A later analysis found that TCR association rates varied across HLA loci, with DRB1 alleles showing the most associated TCRs and HLA-C alleles the fewest. A later analysis found that HLA-associated TCR beta chains were more clonally expanded and had lower generation probabilities than equally common non-associated chains. When HLA alleles, especially DR and DQ, strongly co-occurred, TCR associations were difficult to assign to individual alleles. A later analysis found that most CMV-associated TCR beta chains appeared HLA-restricted, with HLA associations seemingly driven largely by CMV exposure. The classifier was reported to diagnose cytomegalovirus status with high specificity and sensitivity in both the original cohort and the validation cohort. Fewer than 20 rarely observed V segments, including chromosome 9 orphons, were excluded from the earlier analysis of approximately 600 of the donors because counts were too low. The authors suggested that the approach could potentially be extended to other disease states and immunological phenotypes. Because the 87-base-pair reads could not distinguish some IMGT-functional V segments, including TRBV6-2 and TRBV6-3, those segments were excluded. A total of about 180 TCR beta chains were listed by the study as associated with cytomegalovirus. At a false discovery rate of 0.05, a later analysis linked approximately 18,000 TCR beta sequences to specific HLA alleles. A group of highly shared sequence variants was considered likely to be a technical artifact of the sequencing pipeline. A further reported finding was that TCR beta sequences accurately predicted the HLA-A and HLA-B alleles for most subjects in the first cohort. In a later analysis, several top co-occurrence clusters were reported to appear linked to parvovirus B19, influenza, CMV and Epstein-Barr virus. Only TCR beta chains were sequenced in this cohort, and the absence of alpha or paired-chain data limited detectable features. HLA typing was unavailable for some donors at each locus, so association tests used only the typed subset. In an earlier analysis of over 550 of the donors, most TCR beta V segments were observed in productive rearrangements about 87% or about 30% of the time, broadly matching IMGT annotations. Roughly uniform sequencing depth across donors was assumed in presence/absence analyses, although this assumption may not hold.

Receptor amplification or capture employed the immunoSEQ multiplex PCR assay. A mixture of 60 forward primers for TCR Vbeta segments and 13 reverse primers for TCR Jbeta segments was used in the multiplex PCR. The CDR3 region of rearranged TCR beta genes was amplified from genomic DNA by a multiplex PCR assay. The amplified TCR beta libraries were sequenced on the Illumina HiSeq System as 87-base-pair reads. Concerning the study's data processing: A later analysis counted about 80 million unique TCR beta chains across the approximately 700 repertoires, and some 11 million of these chains were shared by at least two donors. Raw reads were error-corrected and collapsed into unique sequences by a nearest-neighbor algorithm in which closely related sequences were merged to remove PCR and sequencing errors. V, D and J gene segments were assigned by aligning CDR3 sequences to IMGT reference sequences. Each retained sequence needed at least a six-nucleotide match to both a V gene segment and a J gene segment. Rearrangements were classified as productive when the CDR3 lacked stop codons and remained in frame with V and J, and all other rearrangements were classified as non-productive. CDR3 was defined according to IMGT convention as the region running from the second conserved V-encoded cysteine to the conserved J-encoded phenylalanine. The earlier analysis of about 640 of the donors excluded any sequence lacking an unambiguous match to a single V gene segment. In an earlier analysis of several hundred of the donors, a V segment was called functional when productive rearrangements were above 56.7%, and segregating when the standard deviation between donors exceeded 5%. A statistical classification framework was developed to diagnose cytomegalovirus status using the catalog of TCR beta chain sequences. In a later analysis, TCR nucleotide sequences were compared against IMGT/GENE-DB human TR gene sequences so that V and J genes could be assigned. A later analysis assigned CDR3 sequences and most-parsimonious VDJ recombination scenarios with the TCRdist pipeline. A later analysis defined each TCR beta chain by its CDR3 amino acid sequence plus V-gene family, and excluded reads lacking a unique V-gene family. In a later analysis, 500 to 700 highly shared, low-generation-probability nucleotide sequences were removed to address suspected cross-contamination and a sequencing artifact. For each public chain, a later analysis derived a clonal expansion index from normalized ranks of inferred template counts within each repertoire. In a later analysis, generation probabilities were computed with a VDJ recombination model fitted to out-of-frame rearrangements, and the resulting probabilities were checked against IGoR. In a later analysis, hypergeometric tests were used to score TCR-TCR, TCR-HLA and TCR-CMV co-occurrence, with a repertoire-size bias correction applied to TCR pairs. To estimate false discovery rates, a later analysis permuted the HLA or CMV assignments 20 times. In a later analysis, co-occurring TCRs were grouped with DBSCAN, and TCRdist sequence similarity was added when clustering was performed within HLA-allele-positive subsets. Repertoires with fewer than 30,000 or more than 120,000 public chains, plus five repertoires with anomalous nucleotide sharing, were excluded from co-occurrence clustering. Here the immuneACCESS table is served through TCRdb, limited to in-frame sequences with V and J called. Missing clones are a known gap in these copies; in checked studies unresolved V genes cover under half, and the rest lacks a known reason. That table is the source of V, J and clone size, and D and trimming were worked out from the DNA. Present in this sample are 200,000 to 250,000 clones, around 89% of which were seen just once. The ten top clones hold around 1% of the sample.

Here V drops 0 bases and J drops 5 bases, and the junction holds 11 bases not matched to any gene. Taken from the germline V gene, the CDR1 and CDR2 loops are SNHLY and FYNNEI. Including the terminal cysteine and phenylalanine, the CDR3 comprises 17 residues. The read is trimmed to its CDR3 DNA, 51 bases read in frame from base 1. A note on this clone: The antigen it recognizes is unknown. No much larger clone is present one base from it, and per-base qualities are unavailable.

In total, approximately 610 healthy bone marrow donors made up the cohort. At the time of sampling, every cohort member was nominally healthy, though immune exposures that went unrecorded were likely present. The donor was CMV seronegative and belonged to the group of approximately 320 seronegative cohort members. A peripheral blood sample was collected from each donor, and TCR beta sequencing was performed on peripheral blood mononuclear cells. The Qiagen DNeasy Blood Extraction Kit was used to extract genomic DNA from the blood cell samples. The chain is assembled from TRBV2 and TRBJ2-7; 9 central bases correspond to TRBD2. The receptor comes from a young woman in good health and CMV-seronegative. Sequencing was carried out using PBMCs. CDR3 loop: CASSEALRGGRGDEQYF. The base sequence is TGTGCCAGCAGTGAAGCGCTTCGGGGCGGGAGGGGTGACGAGCAGTACTTC. The full variable domain, completed from the reference TRBV2 and TRBJ2-7 proteins outside the CDR3, reads EPEVTQTPSHQVTQMGQEVILRCVPISNHLYFYWYRQILGQKVEFLVSFYNNEISEKSEIFDDQFSVERPDGSNFTLKIRSTKLEDSAMYFCASSEALRGGRGDEQYFGPGTRLTVT.